The clone carrying this T cell receptor (beta chain) was picked up a small number of times. Participants were aged about 18 to 89 years from 20 to 30 US areas. Participants' reported clinical history set cohort assignment. Here immunoSEQ multiplex PCR was the method, and the copy in TCRdb shows in-frame clones only, minus some. The table lists approximately 260,000 clones, around 92% of them singletons. This CDR3 is built from 14 residues. Germline V lookup: CDR1 SGHAT, CDR2 FQDESV (reference sequence). With V trimmed by 5 bases and J by 4 bases, 6 bases remained unmatched. The sample comes from a study of blood T cell repertoires in COVID-19. Study at large: PBMCs, B-cell-depleted T cells, or T cells provided the cDNA or gDNA that made up the material.

What was sequenced was PBMCs or T cells enriched from blood (not recorded which). The rearrangement joins TRBV11-1 to TRBJ2-7; 9 positions agree with TRBD1. This receptor was identified in an older woman who had recovered from COVID-19. As DNA, the CDR3 is TGTGCCAGCAGCCCGGACAGGGGAGTGTACGAGCAGTACTTC. Protein sequence: CASSPDRGVYEQYF.